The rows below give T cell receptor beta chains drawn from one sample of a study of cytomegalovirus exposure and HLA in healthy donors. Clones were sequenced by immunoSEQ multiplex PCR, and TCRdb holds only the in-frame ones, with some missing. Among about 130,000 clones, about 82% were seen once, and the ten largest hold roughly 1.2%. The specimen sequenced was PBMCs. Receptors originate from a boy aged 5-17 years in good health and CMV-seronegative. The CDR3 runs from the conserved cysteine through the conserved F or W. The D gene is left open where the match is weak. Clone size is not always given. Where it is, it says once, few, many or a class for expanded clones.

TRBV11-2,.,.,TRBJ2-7,TGTGCCAGCAGCTTACGGCGGAGACCCTACGAGCAGTACTTC,CASSLRRRPYEQYF
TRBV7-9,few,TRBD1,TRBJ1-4,TGTGCCAGCAGCCCCCTCGAGGGCAGGGGGAATGAAAAACTGTTTTTT,CASSPLEGRGNEKLFF
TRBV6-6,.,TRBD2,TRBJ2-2,TGTGCCAGCAGGGTGTCGGGAGGCACCGGGGAGCTGTTTTTT,CASRVSGGTGELFF
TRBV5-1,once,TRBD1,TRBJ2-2,TGCGCCAGCAGCACGGACAGGGGCCTGAACACCGGGGAGCTGTTTTTT,CASSTDRGLNTGELFF
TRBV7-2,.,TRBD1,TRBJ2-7,TGTGCCAGCAGCGGGGACAGGGCCTACGAGCAGTACTTC,CASSGDRAYEQYF
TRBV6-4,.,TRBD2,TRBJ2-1,TGTGCCAGCAGCGGACTAGCGGGAGTTAAGATCTTC,CASSGLAGVKIF
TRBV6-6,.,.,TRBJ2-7,TGTGCCAGCAGCCGCCCGGGGGTGAGGGACGAGCAGTACTTC,CASSRPGVRDEQYF
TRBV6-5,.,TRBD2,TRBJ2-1,TGTGCCAGCAGAAGAAGCGGGAACAATGAGCAGTTCTTC,CASRRSGNNEQFF
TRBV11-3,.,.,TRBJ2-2,TGTGCCAGCAGCCCCGGACGTGGGGGGGGCCAGACCGGGGAGCTGTTTTTT,CASSPGRGGGQTGELFF
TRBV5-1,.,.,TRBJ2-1,TGCGCCAGCTTCCTCCGGGACTCAACCTACAATGAGCAGTTCTTC,CASFLRDSTYNEQFF
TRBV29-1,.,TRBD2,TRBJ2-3,TGCAGCGTTGGTCGCACTAGCGGGAGTTCGGGCACAGATACGCAGTATTTT,CSVGRTSGSSGTDTQYF
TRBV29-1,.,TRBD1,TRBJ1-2,TGCAGCGTTTCAGGGGGCGCAGGGTATGGCTACACCTTC,CSVSGGAGYGYTF
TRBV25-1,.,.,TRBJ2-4,TGTGCCAGCAGCCCCCTGGACTCAACCAAAAACATTCAGTACTTC,CASSPLDSTKNIQYF
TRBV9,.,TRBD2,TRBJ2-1,TGTAGTTCAGCGGGGACCTACAATGAGCAGTTCTTC,CSSAGTYNEQFF
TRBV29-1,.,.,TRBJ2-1,TGCAGCGTTCTTACAGACTACAATGAGCAGTTCTTC,CSVLTDYNEQFF
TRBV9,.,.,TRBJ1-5,TGTGCCAGCAGCGTAGAGCCTTATAGCAATCAGCCCCAGCATTTT,CASSVEPYSNQPQHF
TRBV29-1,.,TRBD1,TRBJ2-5,TGCAGCGCCAATACGGACAGGGAGATTGAAGAGACCCAGTACTTC,CSANTDREIEETQYF
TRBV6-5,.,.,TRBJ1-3,TGTGCCAGCAGTTCTCTGACATCCTCAAGAGGAAACACCATATATTTT,CASSSLTSSRGNTIYF
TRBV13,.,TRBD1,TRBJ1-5,TGTGCCAGCAGCTTAGGCCAGCTGGGACAGGGGGGTCGTGGACAGCCCCAGCATTTT,CASSLGQLGQGGRGQPQHF
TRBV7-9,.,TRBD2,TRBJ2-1,TGTGCCAGCAGCCCCGGGACTAGCCGAACCTATAGGGAGGGAAATGAGCAGTTCTTC,CASSPGTSRTYREGNEQFF
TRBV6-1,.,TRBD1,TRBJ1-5,TGTGCCAGCAGTGAAGGCTGGACAGGGAATCAGCCCCAGCATTTT,CASSEGWTGNQPQHF
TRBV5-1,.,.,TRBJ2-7,TGCGCCAGCAGCCTACTAGTTCGAGGGCTAAACTACGAGCAGTACTTC,CASSLLVRGLNYEQYF
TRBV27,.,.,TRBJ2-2,TGTGCCAGCAGTTTATCGCCGCGGATGAACACCGGGGAGCTGTTTTTT,CASSLSPRMNTGELFF
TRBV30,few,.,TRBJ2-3,TGTGCCTGTGAGGGCGGGATGAATATACGAGATACGCAGTATTTT,CACEGGMNIRDTQYF
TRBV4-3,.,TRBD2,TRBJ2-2,TGCGCCAGCAGCCAAGAAGTTGGTCTAGCGGGGGTAACCGGGGAGCTGTTTTTT,CASSQEVGLAGVTGELFF
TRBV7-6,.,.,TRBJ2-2,TGTGCCAGCAGGCCCGGTGCAGCGCGGTCCGCCGGGGAGCTGTTTTTT,CASRPGAARSAGELFF
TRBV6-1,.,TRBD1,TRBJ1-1,TGTGCCAGCCAGACAGGGTATATGAACACTGAAGCTTTCTTT,CASQTGYMNTEAFF